What follows describes a single T cell receptor beta chain. Its antigen is still unknown. The sample is drawn from a study of CD8+CD57+ T cells in acquired aplastic anemia. It was patients with CD8+CD57+ cell expansion by flow cytometry who were chosen for sequencing. This CDR3 region has 11 residues. V gave up 3 bases and J gave up 8 bases, with 5 bases separating them. Germline V CDR1 and CDR2: SNHLY, FYNNEI. General study points: Patients and controls shared approximately 30 CD8+ CDR3 sequences.

Profiles of TCR beta VDJ and CDR3 were generated from a genomic DNA template. TCRdb called the reads again in MiXCR, with one record for every CDR3 protein. Here the sample spans some 150,000 distinct CDR3 sequences, around 75% being singletons. The rearrangement links TRBV2 to TRBJ2-1; D is undetermined. The TCR sequence derives from a human donor with aplastic anemia. The sample taken for sequencing was sorted CD4+, CD8+, or CD8+CD57+ T cells (not recorded which) from PBMCs. The CDR3 loop reads CASSELYEQFF. The CDR3 DNA is TGTGCCAGCAGTGAGCTCTATGAGCAGTTCTTC.